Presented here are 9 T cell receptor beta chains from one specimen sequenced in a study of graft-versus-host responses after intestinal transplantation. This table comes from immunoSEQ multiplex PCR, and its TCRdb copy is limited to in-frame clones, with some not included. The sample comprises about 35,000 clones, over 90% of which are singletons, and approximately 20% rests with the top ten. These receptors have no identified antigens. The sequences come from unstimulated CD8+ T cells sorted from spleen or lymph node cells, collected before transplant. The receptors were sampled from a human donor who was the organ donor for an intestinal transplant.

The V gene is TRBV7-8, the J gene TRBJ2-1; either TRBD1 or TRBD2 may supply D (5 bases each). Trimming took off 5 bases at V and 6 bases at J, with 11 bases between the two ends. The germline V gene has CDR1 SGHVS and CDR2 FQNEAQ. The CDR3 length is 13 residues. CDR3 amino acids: CASSHPGSNEQFF. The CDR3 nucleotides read TGTGCCAGCAGCCACCCAGGGAGCAATGAGCAGTTCTTC.

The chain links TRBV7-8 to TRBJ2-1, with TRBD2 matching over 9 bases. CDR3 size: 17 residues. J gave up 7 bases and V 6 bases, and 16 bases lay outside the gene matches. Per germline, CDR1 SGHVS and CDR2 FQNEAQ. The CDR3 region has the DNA TGTGCCAGCAGTCCTTCGACTGGCGGGAGGGCGGGAAATGAGCAGTTCTTC. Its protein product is CASSPSTGGRAGNEQFF.

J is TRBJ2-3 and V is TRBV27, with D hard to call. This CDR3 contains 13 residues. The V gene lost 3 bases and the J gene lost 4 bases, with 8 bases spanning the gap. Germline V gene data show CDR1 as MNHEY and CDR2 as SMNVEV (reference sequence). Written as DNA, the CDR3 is TGTGCCAGCAGTTTCAGGATGGCAGATACGCAGTATTTT. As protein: CASSFRMADTQYF.

The CDR3 DNA follows: TGTGCCAGCAGTTCCACCCCAACGGACCCTTTCAGGAAAAACATTCAGTACTTC. Protein sequence: CASSSTPTDPFRKNIQYF. The V call is TRBV28, the J call TRBJ2-4, with D uncertain. V was shortened by 4 bases and J by 4 bases, with 23 bases between the two germline ends. Germline CDR1 and CDR2: MDHEN and SYDVKM. The CDR3 has 18 residues.

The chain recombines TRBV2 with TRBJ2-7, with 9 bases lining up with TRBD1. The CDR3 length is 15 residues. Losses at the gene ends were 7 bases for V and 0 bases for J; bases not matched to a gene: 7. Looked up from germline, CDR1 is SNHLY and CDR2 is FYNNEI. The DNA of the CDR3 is TGTGCCAGCACGGAGGGACAGGGCCGCTCCTACGAGCAGTACTTC. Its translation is CASTEGQGRSYEQYF.

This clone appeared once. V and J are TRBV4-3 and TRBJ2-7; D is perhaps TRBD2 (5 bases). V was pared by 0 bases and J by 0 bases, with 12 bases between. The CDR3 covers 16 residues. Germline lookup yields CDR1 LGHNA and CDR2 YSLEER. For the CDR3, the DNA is TGCGCCAGCAGCCAAGACTCGCGGGCTGCCTCCTACGAGCAGTACTTC. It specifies CASSQDSRAASYEQYF.

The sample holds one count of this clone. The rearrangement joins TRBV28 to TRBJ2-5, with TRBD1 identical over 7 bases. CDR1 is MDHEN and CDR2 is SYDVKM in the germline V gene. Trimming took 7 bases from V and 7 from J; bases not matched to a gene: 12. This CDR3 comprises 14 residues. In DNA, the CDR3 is TGTGCCAGCATCCCAAGGGGGCGCCAGGGGACCCAGTACTTC. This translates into CASIPRGRQGTQYF.

The CDR3 here is CASSLVGTGGANGTDTQYF. The CDR3 nucleotides are TGCGCCAGCAGCTTGGTGGGGACAGGGGGCGCTAATGGCACAGATACGCAGTATTTT. The chain joins TRBV5-1 to TRBJ2-3; 12 bases align to TRBD1. Germline CDR1 is SGHRS and CDR2 is YFSETQ. This CDR3 comprises 19 residues. V was clipped by 0 bases and J by 1 base; unmatched bases: 9. The variable domain in full, with the rest retrieved from reference TRBV5-1 and TRBJ2-3, is KAGVTQTPRYLIKTRGQQVTLSCSPISGHRSVSWYQQTPGQGLQFLFEYFSETQRNKGNFPGRFSGRQFSNSRSEMNVSTLELGDSALYLCASSLVGTGGANGTDTQYFGPGTRLTVL.

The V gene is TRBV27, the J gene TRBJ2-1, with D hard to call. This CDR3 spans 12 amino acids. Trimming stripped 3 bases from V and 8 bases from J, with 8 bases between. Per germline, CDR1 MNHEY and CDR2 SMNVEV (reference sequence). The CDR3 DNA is TGTGCCAGCAGTTTTATAGGCGATGAGCAGTTCTTC. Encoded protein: CASSFIGDEQFF.